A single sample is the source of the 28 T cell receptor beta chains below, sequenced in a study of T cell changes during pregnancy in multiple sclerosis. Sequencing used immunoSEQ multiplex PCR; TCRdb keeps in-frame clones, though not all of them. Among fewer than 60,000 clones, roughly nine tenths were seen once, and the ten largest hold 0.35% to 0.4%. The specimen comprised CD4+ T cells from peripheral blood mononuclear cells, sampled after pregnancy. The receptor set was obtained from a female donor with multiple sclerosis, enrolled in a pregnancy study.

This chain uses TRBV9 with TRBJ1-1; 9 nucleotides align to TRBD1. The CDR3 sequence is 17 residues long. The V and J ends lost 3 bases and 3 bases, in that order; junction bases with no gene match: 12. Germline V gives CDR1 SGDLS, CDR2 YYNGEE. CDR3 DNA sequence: TGTGCCAGCAGCGGGGGACAGGGATTATTGTCGTACACTGAAGCTTTCTTT. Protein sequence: CASSGGQGLLSYTEAFF.

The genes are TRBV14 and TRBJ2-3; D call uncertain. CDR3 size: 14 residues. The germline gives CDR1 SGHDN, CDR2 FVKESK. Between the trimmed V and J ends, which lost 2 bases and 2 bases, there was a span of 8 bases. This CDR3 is CASSQPGYTDTQYF. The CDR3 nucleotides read TGTGCCAGCAGCCAACCCGGGTACACAGATACGCAGTATTTT.

Here the CDR3 reads CASSQPGLAGDEQYF. In DNA form, the CDR3 reads TGTGCCAGTAGCCAACCGGGACTAGCGGGAGACGAGCAGTACTTC. The V gene is TRBV19, the J gene TRBJ2-7, with TRBD2 identical over 14 bases. The ends lost 6 bases at V and 5 bases at J; junction bases unmatched: 6. Germline V gives CDR1 LNHDA, CDR2 SQIVND (reference sequence). The CDR3 loop spans 15 amino acids.

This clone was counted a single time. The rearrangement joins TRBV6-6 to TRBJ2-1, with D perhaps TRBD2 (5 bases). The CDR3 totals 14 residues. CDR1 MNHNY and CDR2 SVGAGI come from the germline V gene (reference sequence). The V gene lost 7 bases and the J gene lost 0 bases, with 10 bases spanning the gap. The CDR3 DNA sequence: TGTGCCAGCACAGGACTCGGCTCCTACAATGAGCAGTTCTTC. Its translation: CASTGLGSYNEQFF.

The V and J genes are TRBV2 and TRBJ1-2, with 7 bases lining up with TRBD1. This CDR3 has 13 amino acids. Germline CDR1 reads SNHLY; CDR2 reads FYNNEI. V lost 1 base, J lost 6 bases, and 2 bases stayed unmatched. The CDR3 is CASSEVQGDGYTF. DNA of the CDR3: TGTGCCAGCAGTGAAGTTCAGGGGGATGGCTACACCTTC.

In nucleotides, the CDR3 is TGTGCCAGCAGCCCCCATAGCGGGGCTCCCTCCTACAATGAGCAGTTCTTC. As protein: CASSPHSGAPSYNEQFF. The J gene is TRBJ2-1, the V gene TRBV9; 8 nucleotides match TRBD2. The CDR3 has 17 amino acids. V was clipped by 4 bases and J by 0 bases; unmatched bases: 9. Germline CDR1 is SGDLS and CDR2 is YYNGEE.

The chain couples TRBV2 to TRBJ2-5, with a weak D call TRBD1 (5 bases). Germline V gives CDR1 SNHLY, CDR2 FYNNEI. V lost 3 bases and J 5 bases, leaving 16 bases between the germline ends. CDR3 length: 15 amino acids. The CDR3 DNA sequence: TGTGCCAGCAGTGACCAGGGCGTTCAGGCGGAGACCCAGTACTTC. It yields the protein CASSDQGVQAETQYF.

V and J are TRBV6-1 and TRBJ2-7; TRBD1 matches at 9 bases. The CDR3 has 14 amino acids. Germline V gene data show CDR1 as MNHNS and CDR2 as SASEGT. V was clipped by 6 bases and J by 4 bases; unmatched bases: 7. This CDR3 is CASREDRGPYEQYF. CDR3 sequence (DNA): TGTGCCAGCAGAGAGGACAGGGGCCCTTACGAGCAGTACTTC.

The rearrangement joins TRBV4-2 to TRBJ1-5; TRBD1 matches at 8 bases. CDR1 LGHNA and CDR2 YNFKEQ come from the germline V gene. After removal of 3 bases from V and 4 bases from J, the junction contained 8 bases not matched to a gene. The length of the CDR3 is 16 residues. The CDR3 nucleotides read TGTGCCAGCAGCCAGCAGACAGGGGTAGGGAATCAGCCCCAGCATTTT. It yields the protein CASSQQTGVGNQPQHF.

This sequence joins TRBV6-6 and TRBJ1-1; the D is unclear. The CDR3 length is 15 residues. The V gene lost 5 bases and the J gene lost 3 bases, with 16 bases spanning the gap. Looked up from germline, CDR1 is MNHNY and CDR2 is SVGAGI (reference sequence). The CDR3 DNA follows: TGTGCCAGCAGTACATCGGGGAAGGCGGACACTGAAGCTTTCTTT. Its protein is CASSTSGKADTEAFF.

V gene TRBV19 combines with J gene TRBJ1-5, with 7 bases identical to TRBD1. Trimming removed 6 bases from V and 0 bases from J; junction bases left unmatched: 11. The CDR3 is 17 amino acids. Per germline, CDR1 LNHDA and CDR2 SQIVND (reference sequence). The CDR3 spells CASSQVQGSYSNQPQHF. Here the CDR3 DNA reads TGTGCCAGTAGCCAAGTACAGGGGTCTTATAGCAATCAGCCCCAGCATTTT.

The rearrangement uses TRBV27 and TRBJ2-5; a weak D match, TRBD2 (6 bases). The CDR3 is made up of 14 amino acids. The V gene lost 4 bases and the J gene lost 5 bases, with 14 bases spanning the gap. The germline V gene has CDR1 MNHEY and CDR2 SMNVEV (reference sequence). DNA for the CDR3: TGTGCCAGCAGTTCCCCCGCTGGGGGGGAGACCCAGTACTTC. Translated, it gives CASSSPAGGETQYF.

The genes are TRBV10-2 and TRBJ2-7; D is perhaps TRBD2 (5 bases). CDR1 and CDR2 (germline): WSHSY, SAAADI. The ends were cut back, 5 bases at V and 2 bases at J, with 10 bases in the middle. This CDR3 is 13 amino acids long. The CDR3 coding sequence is TGCGCCAGCAGTTCGGACGGGGCCTACGAGCAGTACTTC. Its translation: CASSSDGAYEQYF.

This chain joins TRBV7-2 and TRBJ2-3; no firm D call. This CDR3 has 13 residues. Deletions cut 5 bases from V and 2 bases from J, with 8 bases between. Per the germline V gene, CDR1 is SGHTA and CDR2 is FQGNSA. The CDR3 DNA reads TGTGCCAGCAGCCCTAAATACACAGATACGCAGTATTTT. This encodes CASSPKYTDTQYF. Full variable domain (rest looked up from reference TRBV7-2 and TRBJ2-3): GAGVSQSPSNKVTEKGKDVELRCDPISGHTALYWYRQSLGQGLEFLIYFQGNSAPDKSGLPSDRFSAERTGGSVSTLTIQRTQQEDSAVYLCASSPKYTDTQYFGPGTRLTVL.

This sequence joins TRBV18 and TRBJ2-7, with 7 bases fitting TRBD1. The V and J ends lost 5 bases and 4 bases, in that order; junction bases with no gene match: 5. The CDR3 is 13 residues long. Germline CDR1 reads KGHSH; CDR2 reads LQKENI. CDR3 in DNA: TGTGCCAGCTCAACAGGGGTGGGGTACGAGCAGTACTTC. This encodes CASSTGVGYEQYF.

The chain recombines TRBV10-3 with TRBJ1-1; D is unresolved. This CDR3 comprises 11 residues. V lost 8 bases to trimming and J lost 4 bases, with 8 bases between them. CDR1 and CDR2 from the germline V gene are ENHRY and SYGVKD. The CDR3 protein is CAIATGTEAFF. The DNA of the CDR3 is TGTGCCATCGCGACTGGCACTGAAGCTTTCTTT.

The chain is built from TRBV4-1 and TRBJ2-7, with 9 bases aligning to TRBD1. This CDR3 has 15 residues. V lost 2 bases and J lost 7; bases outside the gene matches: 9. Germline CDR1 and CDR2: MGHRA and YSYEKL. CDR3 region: CASSQPDRGAKEQYF. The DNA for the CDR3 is TGCGCCAGCAGCCAACCAGACAGGGGGGCAAAGGAGCAGTACTTC.

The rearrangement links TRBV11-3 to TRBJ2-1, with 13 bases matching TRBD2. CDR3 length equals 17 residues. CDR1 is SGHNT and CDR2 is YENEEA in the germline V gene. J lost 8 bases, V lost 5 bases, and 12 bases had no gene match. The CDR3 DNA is TGTGCCAGCAGCCTCGGACTAGCGGGAGTGGGTGGATATGAGCAGTTCTTC. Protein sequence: CASSLGLAGVGGYEQFF.

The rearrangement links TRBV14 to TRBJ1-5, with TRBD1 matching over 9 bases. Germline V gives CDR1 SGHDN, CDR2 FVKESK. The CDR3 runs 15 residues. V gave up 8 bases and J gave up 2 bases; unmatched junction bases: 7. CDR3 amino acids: CASAPTGGRNQPQHF. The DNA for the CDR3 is TGTGCCAGCGCCCCCACAGGGGGCCGCAATCAGCCCCAGCATTTT.

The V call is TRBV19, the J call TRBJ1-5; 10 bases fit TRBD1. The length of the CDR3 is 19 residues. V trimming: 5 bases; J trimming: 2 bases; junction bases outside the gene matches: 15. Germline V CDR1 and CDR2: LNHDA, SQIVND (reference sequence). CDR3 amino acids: CASSAVGTGVSFGNQPQHF. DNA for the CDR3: TGTGCCAGTAGTGCCGTAGGGACAGGGGTGTCGTTTGGCAATCAGCCCCAGCATTTT.

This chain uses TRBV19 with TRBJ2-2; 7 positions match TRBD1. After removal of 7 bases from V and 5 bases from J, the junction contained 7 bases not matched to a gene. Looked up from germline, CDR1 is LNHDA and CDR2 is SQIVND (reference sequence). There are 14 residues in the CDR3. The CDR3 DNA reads TGTGCCAGTATGACAGGGACGGTAACCGGGGAGCTGTTTTTT. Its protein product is CASMTGTVTGELFF.

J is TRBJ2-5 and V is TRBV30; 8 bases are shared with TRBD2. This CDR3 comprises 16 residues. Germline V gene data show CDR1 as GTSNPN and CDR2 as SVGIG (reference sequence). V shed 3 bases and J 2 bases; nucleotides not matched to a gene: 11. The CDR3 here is CAWSRSRLAPQETQYF. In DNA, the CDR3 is TGTGCCTGGAGCCGCAGTCGACTAGCGCCACAAGAGACCCAGTACTTC.

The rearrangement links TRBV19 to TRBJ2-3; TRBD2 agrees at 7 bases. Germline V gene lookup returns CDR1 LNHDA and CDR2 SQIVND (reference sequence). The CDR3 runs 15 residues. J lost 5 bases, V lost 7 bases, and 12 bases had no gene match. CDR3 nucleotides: TGTGCCAGTACCCGGGGAAGGGCGGGAGTAGATACGCAGTATTTT. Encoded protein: CASTRGRAGVDTQYF.

DNA for the CDR3: TGTGCCAGCTCACTGGACAGCTACACTGAAGCTTTCTTT. It translates to CASSLDSYTEAFF. The J gene is TRBJ1-1, the V gene TRBV18, with D possibly TRBD1 on 6 matching bases. Per the germline V gene, CDR1 is KGHSH and CDR2 is LQKENI. This CDR3 is built from 13 residues. V lost 4 bases to trimming and J lost 3 bases, with 9 bases between them.

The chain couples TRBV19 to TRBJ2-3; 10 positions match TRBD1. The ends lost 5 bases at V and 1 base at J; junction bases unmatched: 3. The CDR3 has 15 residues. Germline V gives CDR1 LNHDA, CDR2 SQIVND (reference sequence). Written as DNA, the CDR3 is TGTGCCAGTAGTGACAGGGGGCGAGGCACAGATACGCAGTATTTT. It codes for CASSDRGRGTDTQYF. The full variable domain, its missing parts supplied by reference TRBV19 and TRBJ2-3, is DGGITQSPKYLFRKEGQNVTLSCEQNLNHDAMYWYRQDPGQGLRLIYYSQIVNDFQKGDIAEGYSVSREKKESFPLTVTSAQKNPTAFYLCASSDRGRGTDTQYFGPGTRLTVL.

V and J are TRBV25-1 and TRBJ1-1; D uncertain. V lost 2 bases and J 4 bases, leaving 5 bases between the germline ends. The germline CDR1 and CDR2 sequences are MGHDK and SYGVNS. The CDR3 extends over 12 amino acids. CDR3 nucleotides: TGTGCCAGCAGTGAACCCGGCACTGAAGCTTTCTTT. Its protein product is CASSEPGTEAFF. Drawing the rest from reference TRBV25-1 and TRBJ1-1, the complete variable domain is EADIYQTPRYLVIGTGKKITLECSQTMGHDKMYWYQQDPGMELHLIHYSYGVNSTEKGDLSSESTVSRIRTEHFPLTLESARPSHTSQYLCASSEPGTEAFFGQGTRLTVV.

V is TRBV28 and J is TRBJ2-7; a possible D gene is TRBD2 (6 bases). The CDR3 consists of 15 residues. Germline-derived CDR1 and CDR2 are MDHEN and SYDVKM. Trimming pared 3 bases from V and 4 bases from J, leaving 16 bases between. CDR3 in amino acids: CASSFLGGVSYEQYF. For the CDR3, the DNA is TGTGCCAGCAGTTTTCTGGGGGGAGTTTCTTACGAGCAGTACTTC.

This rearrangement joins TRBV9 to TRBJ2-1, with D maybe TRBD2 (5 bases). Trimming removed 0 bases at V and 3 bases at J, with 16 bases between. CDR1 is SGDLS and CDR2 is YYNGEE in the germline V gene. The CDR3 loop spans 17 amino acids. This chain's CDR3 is CASSVATGEFSYNEQFF. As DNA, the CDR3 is TGTGCCAGCAGCGTAGCGACCGGGGAATTTAGCTACAATGAGCAGTTCTTC.